This passage covers 32 T cell receptor beta chains from one sample sequenced in a study of CD8+CD57+ T cells in acquired aplastic anemia. Genomic DNA, the template, was used for profiling of the TCR beta VDJ and CDR3. TCRdb analysed the reads with MiXCR anew, one entry per CDR3 protein. The sample has 400,000 to 450,000 distinct CDR3 sequences; 65% to 75% are singletons. The sequenced sample consisted of sorted CD4+, CD8+, or CD8+CD57+ T cells (not recorded which) from PBMCs. The receptors were gathered from a human donor in good health, serving as a control.

The V call is TRBV20-1, the J call TRBJ1-2; D unclear. Looked up from germline, CDR1 is DFQATT and CDR2 is SNEGSKA (reference sequence). With 3 bases removed from V and 5 bases from J, the gap between germline ends came to 16 bases. The CDR3 runs 14 residues. The CDR3 sequence is CSASPLQRDYGYTF. As DNA, the CDR3 is TGCAGTGCTAGTCCGTTGCAGAGAGATTATGGCTACACCTTC.

Concerning this clonotype: The germline gene is not matched at one end of the junction; a read error may be the cause. The rearrangement links TRBV2 to TRBJ2-7; no reliable D call. The CDR3 has 13 amino acids. Germline-derived CDR1 and CDR2 are SNHLY and FYNNEI. CDR3 sequence: CASSVDIQPQHYF. CDR3 in DNA: TGTGCCAGCAGTGTAGACATCCAGCCCCAGCATTACTTC.

As for this clonotype: The DNA is omitted, as the CDR3 cannot be located on it reliably, and the CDR3 follows TCRdb's listing. The gene calls are TRBV9 and TRBJ2-3. The CDR3 is 14 amino acids in total, end residues counted. Looked up from germline, CDR1 is SGDLS and CDR2 is YYNGEE. CDR3 loop: CATSRGYTEAFFDF.

This clonotype was detected ten times or more. This chain uses TRBV6-2 or TRBV6-3 with TRBJ2-2; 12 nucleotides agree with TRBD2. The CDR3 covers 15 residues. The germline V gene encodes CDR1 MNHEY and CDR2 SVGEGT. V shed 6 bases and J 8 bases; nucleotides not matched to a gene: 7. The CDR3 is CASSLTSGGGGELFF. In nucleotides, the CDR3 is TGTGCCAGCAGCCTGACTAGCGGGGGAGGTGGGGAGCTGTTTTTT.

The rearrangement joins TRBV7-3 to TRBJ2-3, with D tentatively TRBD2 (6 bases). Looked up from germline, CDR1 is SGHTA and CDR2 is FQGTGA. Trimming took 2 bases from V and 0 from J, leaving 12 bases between them. This CDR3 has 16 residues. CDR3 residues: CASSLYAGRSTDTQYF. The CDR3 DNA follows: TGTGCCAGCAGCTTATATGCGGGGCGTAGCACAGATACGCAGTATTTT.

This clonotype was seen repeatedly, ten times or more. The chain combines TRBV20-1 with TRBJ2-3; 10 nucleotides match TRBD2. This CDR3 is built from 16 residues. Trimming removed 3 bases from V and 1 base from J; junction bases left unmatched: 7. Germline V gene data show CDR1 as DFQATT and CDR2 as SNEGSKA (reference sequence). CDR3 in amino acids: CSASVVAGGGTDTQYF. The CDR3 DNA reads as TGCAGTGCTAGTGTAGTAGCGGGGGGAGGCACAGATACGCAGTATTTT.

Note on this clonotype: The junction departs from the called germline gene at one end, perhaps through a read error. V is TRBV7-8 and J is TRBJ1-5; D ambiguous. The germline gives CDR1 SGHVS, CDR2 FQNEAQ. The CDR3 is made up of 17 amino acids. The CDR3 bases are TGTGCCAGCAGCTCAGCTCGGGTCCGCCCAACTTATCAGCCCCAGCACTTT. Its translation is CASSSARVRPTYQPQHF.

In the case of this clonotype: The conserved phenylalanine or tryptophan normally closing the CDR3 is absent here, so this likely arose from a read error. The limits of the CDR3 on the DNA are not certain, so only TCRdb's listed CDR3 is given. The rearrangement joins TRBV14 to TRBJ2-7; the table's D call, TRBD1, was not checked against the DNA. Germline CDR1 reads SGHDN; CDR2 reads FVKESK. The CDR3 numbers 13 amino acids, ends counted. CDR3: CASSLGWGQNSPL.

This chain uses TRBV4-3 with TRBJ1-6, with a weak D call TRBD1 (5 bases). This CDR3 is 14 amino acids long. V was pared by 1 base and J by 7 bases, with 8 bases between. Germline V gene data show CDR1 as LGHNA and CDR2 as YSLEER. The CDR3 here is CASSQGRGNSPLHF. The DNA for the CDR3 is TGCGCCAGCAGCCAAGGGAGGGGAAATTCACCCCTCCACTTT.

The CDR3 protein is CSTTHARNQTEAFF. The CDR3 DNA reads TGCAGCACAACCCACGCCCGGAACCAAACTGAAGCTTTCTTT. The chain joins TRBV20-1 to TRBJ1-1; no clear D gene. The CDR3 has 14 amino acids. From germline, CDR1 is DFQATT and CDR2 SNEGSKA (reference sequence).

In the case of this clonotype: One base away lies a much larger clone, so this may be a sequencing read error. The chain carries TRBV6-2 or TRBV6-3 and TRBJ1-5; D unclear. The ends were cut back, 11 bases at V and 3 bases at J, with 11 bases in the middle. The CDR3 runs to 12 residues. CDR1 MNHEY and CDR2 SVGEGT come from the germline V gene. The CDR3 is CAARAYNQPQHF. The CDR3 DNA sequence: TGTGCCGCCCGCGCTTACAATCAGCCCCAGCATTTT.

The rearrangement links TRBV7-3 to TRBJ2-5; 8 nucleotides line up with TRBD2. The CDR3 consists of 15 residues. The germline gives CDR1 SGHTA, CDR2 FQGTGA. The V gene end was trimmed by 5 bases and the J gene end by 14 bases; junction bases not matched to a gene: 19. The CDR3 DNA is TGTGCCAGCAGCATGGGACTAGACGCAGATACGCAGCATTACTTC. Amino acid sequence: CASSMGLDADTQHYF. Full variable domain (outside the CDR3, taken from reference TRBV7-3 and TRBJ2-5): GAGVSQTPSNKVTEKGKYVELRCDPISGHTALYWYRQSLGQGPEFLIYFQGTGAADDSGLPNDRFFAVRPEGSVSTLKIQRTERGDSAVYLCASSMGLDADTQHYFGPGTRLLVL.

The chain combines TRBV20-1 with TRBJ1-2; tentative D call: TRBD1 (6 bases). Between the trimmed V and J ends, which lost 2 bases and 7 bases, there was a span of 17 bases. This CDR3 spans 14 amino acids. CDR1 and CDR2 from the germline V gene are DFQATT and SNEGSKA (reference sequence). The CDR3 loop reads CSARLPGVYRGYTF. As DNA, the CDR3 is TGCAGTGCTAGACTTCCAGGGGTTTATCGTGGCTACACCTTC.

This clonotype came up many times. This chain uses TRBV7-2 with TRBJ2-1, with TRBD2 matching over 15 bases. V trimming: 5 bases; J trimming: 2 bases; junction bases outside the gene matches: 4. CDR3 length equals 17 residues. Germline V CDR1 and CDR2: SGHTA, FQGNSA. In nucleotides, the CDR3 is TGTGCCAGCAGCCCGAGGACTAGCGGGGGGGCCTACAATGAGCAGTTCTTC. Its translation is CASSPRTSGGAYNEQFF.

V and J are TRBV20-1 and TRBJ2-7, with 9 bases matching TRBD2. The CDR3 contains 14 residues. V shed 0 bases, J shed 6 bases, and the junction held 6 bases outside the gene matches. CDR1 DFQATT and CDR2 SNEGSKA come from the germline V gene (reference sequence). The CDR3 coding sequence is TGCAGTGCTAGAGATTATCGACTAGCGGTCGAGCAGTACTTC. Its protein product is CSARDYRLAVEQYF.

This clonotype was seen a single time. The genes are TRBV9 and TRBJ2-7; possibly TRBD1 or TRBD2 for D (5 bases each). V was trimmed by 0 bases and J by 3 bases, leaving 19 bases between them. The CDR3 spans 17 residues. CDR1 SGDLS and CDR2 YYNGEE come from the germline V gene. CDR3 residues: CASSVGGYGAGGYEQYF. The CDR3 coding sequence is TGTGCCAGCAGCGTAGGGGGTTATGGGGCAGGAGGCTACGAGCAGTACTTC. The full variable domain, its missing parts supplied by reference TRBV9 and TRBJ2-7, is DSGVTQTPKHLITATGQRVTLRCSPRSGDLSVYWYQQSLDQGLQFLIQYYNGEERAKGNILERFSAQQFPDLHSELNLSSLELGDSALYFCASSVGGYGAGGYEQYFGPGTRLTVT.

This clonotype was picked up one time. The chain couples TRBV11-1 to TRBJ1-4; tentative D call: TRBD1 (5 bases). Germline CDR1 reads SGHAT; CDR2 reads FQDESV (reference sequence). V lost 2 bases, J lost 6 bases, and 13 bases lay in between. The CDR3 is 15 amino acids. The CDR3 is CASSLIVGADEKLFF. The CDR3 coding sequence is TGTGCCAGCAGCTTAATTGTAGGGGCGGATGAAAAACTGTTTTTT.

The chain is built from TRBV20-1 and TRBJ1-1; D remains unclear. Germline CDR1 DFQATT, CDR2 SNEGSKA (reference sequence). The CDR3 has 13 amino acids. The DNA for the CDR3 is TGCAGCGCGAGGGCAGTCGGAGGGTTTGAAGCTTTCTTT. This translates into CSARAVGGFEAFF.

J is TRBJ1-1 and V is TRBV10-3, with D possibly being TRBD1 (5 bases). This CDR3 spans 12 amino acids. V gave up 6 bases and J gave up 1 base, with 6 bases separating them. From germline, CDR1 is ENHRY and CDR2 SYGVKD. The chain's CDR3 is CAIRGQNTEAFF. The CDR3 bases are TGTGCCATCAGAGGACAGAACACTGAAGCTTTCTTT.

The rearrangement uses TRBV19 and TRBJ1-5; D is ambiguous. Germline values: CDR1 LNHDA, CDR2 SQIVND (reference sequence). This CDR3 comprises 14 residues. Trimming took 9 bases from V and 7 from J, leaving 19 bases between them. CDR3 region: CASSPRRDVQPQHF. The CDR3 DNA is TGTGCCAGCAGCCCACGCAGAGATGTCCAGCCCCAGCATTTT.

The rearrangement joins TRBV5-6 to TRBJ2-7, with D possibly TRBD2 on 5 matching bases. Per germline, CDR1 SGHDT and CDR2 YYEEEE. The CDR3 spans 14 residues. The germline V and J ends were trimmed by 4 bases and 2 bases, with 13 bases remaining between them. CDR3 in amino acids: CASSAGLTAYEQYV. The CDR3 coding sequence is TGTGCCAGCAGCGCCGGACTGACCGCCTACGAGCAGTACGTC.

As for this clonotype: One end of the junction fails to match germline, which may point to a read error. The chain has TRBV7-9 and TRBJ1-2; 7 bases line up with TRBD1. The CDR3 covers 14 residues. Germline V gene lookup returns CDR1 SEHNR and CDR2 FQNEAQ (reference sequence). The CDR3 region is CASRDGQVAVGYAF. In nucleotides, the CDR3 is TGTGCCAGCAGGGACGGACAGGTGGCGGTTGGCTACGCCTTC.

Concerning this clonotype itself: The conserved closing phenylalanine or tryptophan is absent in this CDR3, likely reflecting a read error. This chain links TRBV7-2 with TRBJ1-1; D call uncertain. Germline V gives CDR1 SGHTA, CDR2 FQGNSA. The CDR3 consists of 13 residues. V lost 5 bases to trimming and J lost 5 bases, with 12 bases between them. CDR3 bases: TGTGCCAGCAGCCACACCGGGTGGACTGAAGCTTTCTGT. Translated: CASSHTGWTEAFC.

Remarks on this clonotype: At one end, the junction sequence differs from germline, possibly due to a read error. The chain couples TRBV10-3 to TRBJ2-3, with TRBD1 matching over 7 bases. Germline values: CDR1 ENHRY, CDR2 SYGVKD. The CDR3 extends over 12 amino acids. DNA of the CDR3: TGTGCCAGCAGTGGGACAGAGGAGACCCAGTTTTTT. Its translation: CASSGTEETQFF.

This chain uses TRBV2 with TRBJ1-5, with a tentative D call TRBD1 (6 bases). Between the trimmed V and J ends, which lost 5 bases and 1 base, there was a span of 15 bases. This CDR3 is 16 amino acids long. In germline, CDR1 is SNHLY, CDR2 FYNNEI. CDR3 DNA: TGTGCCAGCAGTCCGCCAGGGGAAGTGAGCAATCAGCCCCAGCATTTT. It translates to CASSPPGEVSNQPQHF.

Ten or more counts support this clonotype. This sequence joins TRBV20-1 and TRBJ2-1, with D possibly being TRBD1 or TRBD2 (5 bases each). The CDR3 consists of 16 residues. Germline V gives CDR1 DFQATT, CDR2 SNEGSKA (reference sequence). V was clipped by 0 bases and J by 1 base, with 13 bases between them. CDR3 DNA sequence: TGCAGTGCTAGAGATCGGTGGGGCGGGTCCTACAATGAGCAGTTCTTC. Its protein is CSARDRWGGSYNEQFF.

This clonotype was detected ten times or more. J is TRBJ2-7 and V is TRBV27; D ambiguous. Germline CDR1 MNHEY, CDR2 SMNVEV (reference sequence). This CDR3 spans 15 amino acids. The ends were cut back, 2 bases at V and 1 base at J, with 12 bases in the middle. Here the CDR3 reads CASSLNGEWSYEQYF. The CDR3 bases are TGTGCCAGCAGTTTAAACGGAGAATGGTCCTACGAGCAGTACTTC.

This clonotype appeared many times. The J gene is TRBJ1-2, the V gene TRBV19; 7 bases are shared with TRBD1. The germline CDR1 and CDR2 sequences are LNHDA and SQIVND (reference sequence). With 5 bases clipped from V and 5 bases from J, the junction kept 11 bases outside the gene matches. The CDR3 has 15 residues. CDR3 amino acids: CASSSPPGQRYGYTF. The DNA for the CDR3 is TGTGCCAGTAGTTCCCCCCCGGGACAGCGATATGGCTACACCTTC.

This clonotype was picked up one time. Because the CDR3 is missing its conserved closing phenylalanine or tryptophan, this is likely a read error. The DNA is omitted, as the CDR3 cannot be located on it reliably, and the CDR3 follows TCRdb's listing. V and J are TRBV7-9 and TRBJ1-1; the listed D gene, TRBD1, was not tested against the DNA. Germline assignment: CDR1 SEHNR and CDR2 FQNEAQ (reference sequence). The CDR3 length equals 13 residues, ends included. The CDR3 spells CASRRAGGTSSCY.

V gene TRBV29-1 combines with J gene TRBJ2-1; D is ambiguous. Germline V CDR1 and CDR2: SQVTM, ANQGSEA. The CDR3 contains 13 residues. V lost 1 base and J lost 2, with 6 bases in between. The CDR3 DNA reads as TGCAGCGTTGAAGTGGAAACCTACAATGAGCAGTTCTTC. This sequence encodes CSVEVETYNEQFF.

This clonotype was detected ten times or more. J is TRBJ2-5 and V is TRBV5-4, with 10 bases matching TRBD1. Germline CDR1 reads SGHNT; CDR2 reads YYREEE (reference sequence). The CDR3 extends over 15 amino acids. J was trimmed by 5 bases and V by 4 bases; bases with no gene match: 8. CDR3 bases: TGTGCCAGCAGCCCAGGGACAGGGGTAGAGGAGACCCAGTACTTC. It specifies CASSPGTGVEETQYF.

The CDR3 spells CASSSGTVTYEQYF. The CDR3 DNA reads as TGTGCCAGCAGCTCCGGGACTGTGACCTACGAGCAGTACTTC. The gene calls are TRBV7-3 and TRBJ2-7; maybe TRBD2 (6 bases). Germline CDR1 SGHTA, CDR2 FQGTGA. The CDR3 consists of 14 residues. V dropped 4 bases and J dropped 2 bases, with 12 bases sitting between them.